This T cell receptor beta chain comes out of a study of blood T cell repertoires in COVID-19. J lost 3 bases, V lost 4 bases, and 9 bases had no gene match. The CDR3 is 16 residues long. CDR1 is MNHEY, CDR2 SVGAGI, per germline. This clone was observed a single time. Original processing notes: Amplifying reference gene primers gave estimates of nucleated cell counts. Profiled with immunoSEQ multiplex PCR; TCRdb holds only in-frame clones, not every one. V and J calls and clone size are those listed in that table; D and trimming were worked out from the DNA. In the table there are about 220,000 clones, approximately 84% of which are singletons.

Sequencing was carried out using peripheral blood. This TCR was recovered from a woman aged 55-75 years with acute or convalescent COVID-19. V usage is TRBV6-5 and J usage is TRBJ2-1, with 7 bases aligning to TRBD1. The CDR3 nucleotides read TGTGCCAGCAGTTCCCTGAAGGACAGGCTCTACAATGAGCAGTTCTTC. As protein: CASSSLKDRLYNEQFF.